The T cell receptor beta chain under discussion was sequenced for a study of identifying expanded T cells in peripheral blood (dated by TCRdb to 2018 to 2020). Regarding the complete study: Technical replicates were generated by sequencing separate aliquots of the same genomic DNA pool, and four replicates were compared pairwise. Results the study describes overall, beyond this receptor: In all healthy donors, the variance in clone template counts between samples taken two weeks apart rose significantly as total template count increased. The beta-binomial model significantly reduced the number of clones called differentially abundant and the false-positive rate across all healthy-donor time intervals. The binomial model flagged roughly 1.3 differentially abundant clones between technical replicates but approximately 16 over around two weeks and 19 over around four weeks. It was expected by the authors that biological variance in healthy repertoires might increase further over much longer intervals, such as months to years.

TCRbeta CDR3 regions were profiled by bias-controlled multiplex PCR amplification of genomic DNA with the immunoSEQ Assay. Regarding the original processing steps: To quantify the absolute abundance of each unique TCRbeta CDR3 region, the sequences were collapsed and filtered. Differential abundance was tested with two models: a binomial (Fisher-equivalent) model and a beta-binomial model that adds time-dependent variance fitted from healthy donors. Clones with fewer than 5 combined templates were excluded, and clones with Benjamini-Hochberg FDR below 0.01 were called differentially abundant. Beta-binomial variance was modeled as a function of total template count across the two samples using the form v = (b*log(k)+a)^2. TCRdb carries this immuneACCESS record with in-frame sequences only. Its versions omit some clonotypes, under half of them owing to an unresolved V gene in the studies checked, with the rest unexplained. Clone size and V and J calls were adopted from that table, with D and trimming inferred from the DNA. The sample records 110,000 or so clones, approximately 90% of which are singletons. The top ten clones comprise 7.5% to 10% of the sample.

No immune events such as infections were documented for the healthy donors during the collection period. To calibrate time-dependent variance in a beta-binomial model of T-cell clone differential abundance, blood repertoires from healthy donors were used as a training cohort. There were roughly 10 healthy donors in the training cohort, of whom 3 were female and 7 were male. The donors were between roughly 29 and 65 years old, with an average age of approximately 45 years. Whole blood from each healthy donor was obtained from a commercial supplier and was collected at three time points around 2 weeks apart. For immunosequencing, genomic DNA was extracted from unsorted whole blood. In regard to this clone: Its recognized antigen is unknown. The sample holds no much larger clone one base away, and base qualities are not on file.

CDR1 and CDR2, per the germline V gene, are MGHRA and YSYEKL. The CDR3 starts with the cysteine, ends with the phenylalanine, and has 17 residues. CDR3 DNA only is kept here, 51 bases in frame from base 1. Compared with germline, V lacks 0 bases and J lacks 5 bases; bases without a gene match: 10. Sequencing was performed on blood. The V and J genes are TRBV4-1 and TRBJ2-5, with 9 middle bases fitting TRBD1. This receptor was identified in a person aged 18-70 years in good health. In nucleotides, the sequence is TGCGCCAGCAGCCAAGATCTGGGGACAGGGAGAGGGGAGACCCAGTACTTC. Its amino acids are CASSQDLGTGRGETQYF.